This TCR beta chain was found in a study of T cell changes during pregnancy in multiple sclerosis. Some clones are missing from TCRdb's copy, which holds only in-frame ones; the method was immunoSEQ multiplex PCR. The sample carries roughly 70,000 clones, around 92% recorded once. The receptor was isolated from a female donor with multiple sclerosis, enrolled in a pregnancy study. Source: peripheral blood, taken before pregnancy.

CDR3 DNA: TGTGCCAGCAGAAATTCCGGGGGCACTGAAGCTTTCTTT. Protein product: CASRNSGGTEAFF. The chain has TRBV5-4 and TRBJ1-1, with a weak D call TRBD1 (5 bases). The ends were cut back, 5 bases at V and 4 bases at J, with 12 bases in the middle. Per germline, CDR1 SGHNT and CDR2 YYREEE (reference sequence). The CDR3 is made up of 13 amino acids. Together with reference TRBV5-4 and TRBJ1-1, the CDR3 gives the full variable domain: ETGVTQSPTHLIKTRGQQVTLRCSSQSGHNTVSWYQQALGQGPQFIFQYYREEENGRGNFPPRFSGLQFPNYSSELNVNALELDDSALYLCASRNSGGTEAFFGQGTRLTVV.